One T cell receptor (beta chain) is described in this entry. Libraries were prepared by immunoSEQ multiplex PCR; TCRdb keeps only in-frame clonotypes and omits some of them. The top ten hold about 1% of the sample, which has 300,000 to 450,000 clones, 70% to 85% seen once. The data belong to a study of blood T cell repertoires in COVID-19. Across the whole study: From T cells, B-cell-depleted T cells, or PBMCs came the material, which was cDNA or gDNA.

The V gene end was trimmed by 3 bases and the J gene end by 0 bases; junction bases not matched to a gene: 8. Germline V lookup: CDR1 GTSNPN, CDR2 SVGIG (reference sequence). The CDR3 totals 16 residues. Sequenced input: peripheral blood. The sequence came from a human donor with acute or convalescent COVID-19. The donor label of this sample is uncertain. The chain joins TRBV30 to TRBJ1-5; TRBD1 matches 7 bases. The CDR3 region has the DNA TGTGCCTGGAGCCCGGGACAGATTTATAGCAATCAGCCCCAGCATTTT. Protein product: CAWSPGQIYSNQPQHF.